These 11 T cell receptor beta chains share one sample of origin, sequenced in a study of CD8 T cells in ankylosing spondylitis. TCRdb itself ran the 5' RACE reads through MiXCR, one entry per CDR3 protein. This table has some 37,000 distinct CDR3 sequences, 13% appearing once. The sample was synovial fluid, either unsorted or a sorted T cell fraction (not recorded which). The receptors derive from a male donor with ankylosing spondylitis.

This clonotype was detected many times. The chain recombines TRBV24-1 with TRBJ1-1; tentative D call: TRBD1 (5 bases). Trimming removed 5 bases at V and 0 bases at J, with 9 bases between. Germline V gene lookup returns CDR1 KGHDR and CDR2 SFDVKD. This CDR3 has 14 amino acids. The CDR3: CATSAGLMNTEAFF. The CDR3 DNA reads as TGTGCCACCAGTGCGGGACTCATGAACACTGAAGCTTTCTTT.

This clonotype was seen repeatedly, ten times or more. CDR3 protein: CASSFGRRWTEAFF. The CDR3 DNA follows: TGTGCCAGCAGTTTTGGACGGAGGTGGACTGAAGCTTTCTTT. The chain uses TRBV12-3 or TRBV12-4 and TRBJ1-1, with unresolved D. Trimming stripped 3 bases from V and 5 bases from J, with 13 bases between. The CDR3 spans 14 residues.

V usage is TRBV6-2 or TRBV6-3 and J usage is TRBJ1-1, with 9 bases lining up with TRBD1. After removal of 2 bases from V and 2 bases from J, the junction contained 3 bases not matched to a gene. The CDR3 has 15 amino acids. Germline V CDR1 and CDR2: MNHEY, SVGEGT. CDR3 nucleotides: TGTGCCAGCAGTTACCGACAGGGGGTCAACACTGAAGCTTTCTTT. Encoded protein: CASSYRQGVNTEAFF.

This clonotype occurred many times. The chain couples TRBV4-2 to TRBJ2-3, with TRBD2 identical over 7 bases. The length of the CDR3 is 17 residues. The germline gives CDR1 LGHNA, CDR2 YNFKEQ. V lost 4 bases and J lost 1; bases outside the gene matches: 11. The CDR3 sequence is CASSLYMGGKGTDTQYF. CDR3 DNA sequence: TGTGCCAGCAGCCTCTACATGGGGGGGAAGGGCACAGATACGCAGTATTTT.

The chain couples TRBV10-3 to TRBJ2-1; TRBD2 aligns across 10 bases. The CDR3 spans 21 residues. Germline V gene sequence: CDR1 ENHRY, CDR2 SYGVKD. J gave up 4 bases and V 2 bases, and 20 bases lay outside the gene matches. The CDR3 loop is CAISELPPGRIAGGNYNEQFF. The DNA of the CDR3 is TGTGCCATCAGTGAGCTTCCCCCAGGGAGAATAGCGGGGGGCAATTACAATGAGCAGTTCTTC.

This clonotype showed up just a few times. V usage is TRBV6-1 and J usage is TRBJ1-2; maybe TRBD1 (6 bases). Germline assignment: CDR1 MNHNS and CDR2 SASEGT. Between the trimmed V and J ends, which lost 8 bases and 7 bases, there was a span of 23 bases. There are 15 residues in the CDR3. In DNA, the CDR3 is TGTGCCAGCCGACATACCGCAGGGGAGTCTGGTGGCTACACCTTC. Translation: CASRHTAGESGGYTF.

This clonotype was counted ten times or more. This chain connects TRBV10-3 to TRBJ1-3; a weak D match, TRBD1 (5 bases). Looked up from germline, CDR1 is ENHRY and CDR2 is SYGVKD. The CDR3 runs to 12 residues. Trimming stripped 10 bases from V and 3 bases from J, with 10 bases between. DNA for the CDR3: TGTGCCACCCAGGACATTGGAAACACCATATATTTT. Translation: CATQDIGNTIYF.

There are a few counts of this clonotype. The chain links TRBV7-6 to TRBJ2-1, with TRBD2 identical over 12 bases. The CDR3 is 16 residues long. Trimming at V came to 1 base and at J to 2 bases, leaving 0 bases not matched to a gene. Germline CDR1 and CDR2: SGHVS and FNYEAQ. The CDR3 here is CASSLGTSGTYNEQFF. CDR3 coding DNA: TGTGCCAGCAGCTTAGGGACTAGCGGGACCTACAATGAGCAGTTCTTC. Full variable domain (remainder filled in from reference TRBV7-6 and TRBJ2-1): GAGVSQSPRYKVTKRGQDVALRCDPISGHVSLYWYRQALGQGPEFLTYFNYEAQQDKSGLPNDRFSAERPEGSISTLTIQRTEQRDSAMYRCASSLGTSGTYNEQFFGPGTRLTVL.

The chain recombines TRBV28 with TRBJ2-7; 8 nucleotides align to TRBD1. CDR1 is MDHEN, CDR2 SYDVKM, per germline. This CDR3 region has 16 residues. V shed 6 bases, J shed 0 bases, and the junction held 10 bases outside the gene matches. The CDR3 region has the DNA TGTGCCAGCAGCCAGGCACGGGACAGGCTCTCCTACGAGCAGTACTTC. Its translation: CASSQARDRLSYEQYF.

This clonotype was found many times. V usage is TRBV5-1 and J usage is TRBJ2-7; D is unclear. CDR1 SGHRS and CDR2 YFSETQ come from the germline V gene. V lost 0 bases and J lost 2, with 9 bases in between. The CDR3 is 14 residues long. The CDR3 DNA is TGCGCCAGCAGCTTGGTCCTGGGGACCTACGAGCAGTACTTC. Residues: CASSLVLGTYEQYF.

This clonotype is deemed medium-sized. The rearrangement uses TRBV10-3 and TRBJ2-7, with TRBD2 matching 9 bases. The germline CDR1 and CDR2 sequences are ENHRY and SYGVKD. The CDR3 length is 15 residues. The trim removed 7 bases at V and 4 bases at J, leaving 11 bases unmatched. CDR3 in amino acids: CAIKVTSGRRYEQYF. CDR3 sequence (DNA): TGTGCCATCAAGGTAACTAGCGGGCGAAGGTACGAGCAGTACTTC.